In this sample, the clone carrying this T cell receptor beta chain turned up a few times. No antigen is known for it. Other DNA variants within this sample encode the same CDR3. This entry is derived from a study of cytomegalovirus exposure and HLA in healthy donors. Study-level points and caveats: Despite most TCR sequences being rare, some public TCRs occurred in many donors.

V lost 0 bases and J 1 base, leaving 4 bases between the germline ends. The germline V gene encodes CDR1 SGDLS and CDR2 YYNGEE. This CDR3 has 13 residues. The PCR was carried out with 60 Vbeta primers and 13 Jbeta primers. Using immunoSEQ multiplex PCR, the repertoire was profiled, and TCRdb retains in-frame clones only, with some absent. The sample gives about 110,000 clones, 65% to 80% of which show up once; roughly 3% is in the top ten. The sequenced sample consisted of PBMCs. The receptor comes from a male donor in good health and CMV-seropositive. The chain recombines TRBV9 with TRBJ1-1; D ambiguous. The CDR3 DNA follows: TGTGCCAGCAGCGTAGACAGGAACACTGAAGCTTTCTTT. It translates to CASSVDRNTEAFF.